These 28 T cell receptor beta chains came from one sample sequenced in a study of OX40 agonist ivuxolimab in advanced cancers. Repertoires were generated with immunoSEQ multiplex PCR, while TCRdb's copy carries only in-frame clones and drops some. Among roughly 130,000 clones listed, approximately 92% were seen once. Sequenced here: CD4+ or CD8+ T cells sorted from blood, sampled in a trial of the OX40 agonist ivuxolimab. The receptors stem from an adult with an advanced solid tumor such as melanoma, head and neck, liver or kidney cancer.

The gene calls are TRBV6-1 and TRBJ2-3; D is possibly TRBD2 (6 bases). The germline CDR1 and CDR2 sequences are MNHNS and SASEGT. The CDR3 has 14 residues. V was clipped by 4 bases and J by 1 base, with 9 bases between them. The CDR3 DNA follows: TGTGCCAGCAGTGGGGTAGCGGGCACAGATACGCAGTATTTT. It specifies CASSGVAGTDTQYF.

V usage is TRBV2 and J usage is TRBJ2-2; 8 nucleotides match TRBD1. The junction had 12 bases not matched to a gene; V was cut back by 8 bases and J by 4 bases. The CDR3 has 16 amino acids. Germline V lookup: CDR1 SNHLY, CDR2 FYNNEI. CDR3 DNA sequence: TGTGCCAGCTCCTCTCTTTGGACAGGGACCACCGGGGAGCTGTTTTTT. Its translation: CASSSLWTGTTGELFF.

This chain connects TRBV7-9 to TRBJ1-4, with 8 bases fitting TRBD1. The germline V gene encodes CDR1 SEHNR and CDR2 FQNEAQ (reference sequence). J lost 4 bases, V lost 2 bases, and 3 bases had no gene match. This CDR3 is built from 15 residues. The CDR3 nucleotides read TGTGCCAGCAGCTTACTAGGACAGGGTAATGAAAAACTGTTTTTT. This sequence encodes CASSLLGQGNEKLFF.

About this clone: The same CDR3 can be traced to other DNA sequences in this sample. The chain is built from TRBV5-1 and TRBJ1-2; weak D call: TRBD1 (5 bases). CDR1 is SGHRS and CDR2 is YFSETQ in the germline V gene. V lost 3 bases to trimming and J lost 3 bases, with 9 bases between them. CDR3 length: 13 residues. The CDR3 spells CASSSTGDYGYTF. The CDR3 bases are TGCGCCAGCAGCTCCACAGGAGACTATGGCTACACCTTC.

The rearrangement uses TRBV7-8 and TRBJ2-1; 8 bases agree with TRBD1. Germline-derived CDR1 and CDR2 are SGHVS and FQNEAQ. This CDR3 spans 13 amino acids. The ends lost 5 bases at V and 7 bases at J; junction bases unmatched: 4. CDR3 in DNA: TGTGCCAGCAGCGGCCGGACAGGGAATGAGCAGTTCTTC. Protein: CASSGRTGNEQFF.

The chain is built from TRBV6-5 and TRBJ1-6, with D perhaps matching TRBD1 (5 bases). This CDR3 region has 16 residues. Trimming cost V 0 bases and J 7 bases, with 13 bases left between them. CDR1 and CDR2 (germline): MNHEY, SVGAGI. CDR3 sequence: CASSYSGHSANSPLHF. The CDR3 DNA reads TGTGCCAGCAGTTACTCGGGGCATTCAGCCAATTCACCCCTCCACTTT.

This clone has only one observation. The CDR3 nucleotides read TGTGCCAGCAGCCAGGGACAGGGGTATGGCTACACCTTC. Residues: CASSQGQGYGYTF. The chain has TRBV4-2 and TRBJ1-2, with 10 bases fitting TRBD1. The V segment lost 3 bases and the J segment 5 bases; nucleotides outside the gene matches: 0. CDR3 length: 13 amino acids. CDR1 LGHNA and CDR2 YNFKEQ come from the germline V gene.

This rearrangement joins TRBV7-6 to TRBJ1-3; D is uncertain. The CDR3 extends over 16 amino acids. Trimming took off 0 bases at V and 0 bases at J, with 9 bases between the two ends. CDR1 is SGHVS and CDR2 is FNYEAQ in the germline V gene. The CDR3 spells CASSLAVPFSGNTIYF. CDR3 nucleotides: TGTGCCAGCAGCTTAGCGGTCCCCTTCTCTGGAAACACCATATATTTT.

The rearrangement links TRBV7-2 to TRBJ2-4; D not resolved. Germline CDR1 and CDR2: SGHTA and FQGNSA. The V gene lost 1 base and the J gene lost 8 bases, with 9 bases spanning the gap. The CDR3 totals 13 residues. CDR3 sequence: CASSLGTDDIQYF. The CDR3 DNA follows: TGTGCCAGCAGCTTAGGGACGGATGACATTCAGTACTTC.

The chain combines TRBV7-9 with TRBJ1-1, with 7 positions matching TRBD1. This CDR3 region has 16 residues. Germline V gene data show CDR1 as SEHNR and CDR2 as FQNEAQ (reference sequence). The V segment lost 4 bases and the J segment 2 bases; nucleotides outside the gene matches: 10. The CDR3 reads CASSSDPGQINTEAFF. Written as DNA, the CDR3 is TGTGCCAGCAGCTCCGATCCGGGACAGATAAACACTGAAGCTTTCTTT.

The chain combines TRBV7-9 with TRBJ2-2; D not certain. In germline, CDR1 is SEHNR, CDR2 FQNEAQ (reference sequence). Deletions cut 1 base from V and 3 bases from J, with 6 bases between. The CDR3 totals 14 residues. The CDR3 protein is CASSLVIDTGELFF. In DNA form, the CDR3 reads TGTGCCAGCAGCTTAGTGATTGACACCGGGGAGCTGTTTTTT.

V gene TRBV7-2 combines with J gene TRBJ2-7; 7 bases match TRBD2. Germline values: CDR1 SGHTA, CDR2 FQGNSA. The CDR3 totals 15 residues. The J segment lost 4 bases and the V segment lost 1 base, leaving 7 bases of the junction unmatched. The CDR3 reads CASSLDPAGRYEQYF. CDR3 sequence (DNA): TGTGCCAGCAGCTTAGATCCAGCGGGGAGGTACGAGCAGTACTTC.

The rearrangement uses TRBV18 and TRBJ1-3; a weak D match, TRBD1 (5 bases). From germline, CDR1 is KGHSH and CDR2 LQKENI. CDR3 length equals 15 residues. The V end lost 6 bases, the J end lost 1 base, and 13 bases lay between the germline ends. CDR3 loop: CASSLGTVSGNTIYF. In nucleotides, the CDR3 is TGTGCCAGCTCCCTAGGGACGGTATCTGGAAACACCATATATTTT.

The chain is built from TRBV10-3 and TRBJ2-7; no definite D call. V was trimmed by 2 bases and J by 2 bases, leaving 4 bases between them. The germline V gene encodes CDR1 ENHRY and CDR2 SYGVKD. This CDR3 comprises 12 residues. CDR3 protein: CAISEDAYEQYF. The CDR3 region has the DNA TGTGCCATCAGTGAGGATGCCTACGAGCAGTACTTC.

The chain combines TRBV28 with TRBJ1-1; 8 bases are a match to TRBD1. The CDR3 consists of 14 residues. Trimming took 3 bases from V and 3 from J; bases not matched to a gene: 3. Looked up from germline, CDR1 is MDHEN and CDR2 is SYDVKM. Here the CDR3 DNA reads TGTGCCAGCAGTTTCTCGGGACAGGACACTGAAGCTTTCTTT. It yields the protein CASSFSGQDTEAFF.

This chain connects TRBV6-6 to TRBJ2-5; D uncertain. The CDR3 has 12 residues. Trimming removed 0 bases from V and 2 bases from J, with 1 base in between. The germline V gene has CDR1 MNHNY and CDR2 SVGAGI (reference sequence). The CDR3 reads CASSYSQETQYF. CDR3 bases: TGTGCCAGCAGTTACTCTCAAGAGACCCAGTACTTC.

V gene TRBV28 combines with J gene TRBJ1-2; D is ambiguous. The CDR3 loop spans 12 amino acids. V gave up 7 bases and J gave up 7 bases, with 13 bases separating them. Per the germline V gene, CDR1 is MDHEN and CDR2 is SYDVKM. CDR3 region: CASTVTGVGYTF. Written as DNA, the CDR3 is TGTGCCAGCACCGTCACGGGTGTTGGCTACACCTTC.

The chain uses TRBV27 and TRBJ2-3; D remains ambiguous. The germline V gene has CDR1 MNHEY and CDR2 SMNVEV (reference sequence). V was clipped by 2 bases and J by 0 bases, with 0 bases between them. This CDR3 has 12 residues. For the CDR3, the DNA is TGTGCCAGCAGTTTAAGCACAGATACGCAGTATTTT. Its protein is CASSLSTDTQYF.

The chain combines TRBV19 with TRBJ2-3; weak D call: TRBD1 (7 bases). CDR3 size: 16 residues. CDR1 is LNHDA and CDR2 is SQIVND in the germline V gene (reference sequence). The V gene lost 5 bases and the J gene lost 1 base, with 16 bases spanning the gap. CDR3 loop: CASSDLRGRRTDTQYF. In DNA form, the CDR3 reads TGTGCCAGTAGTGACCTCAGGGGGAGGCGCACAGATACGCAGTATTTT.

The chain recombines TRBV9 with TRBJ1-6; D gene uncertain. This CDR3 is 17 amino acids long. Trimming cost V 3 bases and J 0 bases, with 13 bases left between them. CDR1 SGDLS and CDR2 YYNGEE come from the germline V gene. The CDR3 here is CASSAEAHSSYNSPLHF. Here the CDR3 DNA reads TGTGCCAGCAGCGCGGAGGCCCATAGCTCCTATAATTCACCCCTCCACTTT.

The V and J genes are TRBV6-5 and TRBJ1-5, with a possible D match to TRBD1 (5 bases). Germline loops: CDR1 MNHEY, CDR2 SVGAGI. The V gene lost 3 bases and the J gene lost 7 bases, with 16 bases spanning the gap. The CDR3 contains 15 residues. Here the CDR3 reads CASSYFGAGEQPQHF. CDR3 DNA sequence: TGTGCCAGCAGTTATTTCGGGGCGGGGGAGCAGCCCCAGCATTTT.

This sequence joins TRBV25-1 and TRBJ2-7; D call uncertain. Germline V lookup: CDR1 MGHDK, CDR2 SYGVNS. The germline V and J ends were trimmed by 1 base and 5 bases, with 12 bases remaining between them. The CDR3 has 14 residues. The CDR3 spells CASSELGLTDEQYF. The CDR3, as DNA: TGTGCCAGCAGTGAATTGGGCCTAACGGACGAGCAGTACTTC.

The V and J genes are TRBV21-1 and TRBJ2-7; the D call TRBD2 from the table was never checked on the DNA. TRBV21-1 is marked as a pseudogene. The CDR3 runs 17 residues. CDR3 nucleotide sequence: TGTGCCAGCAGCAAGGGGAGGGCCCGTAAAGTCTCCTACGAGCAGTACTTC. Translated, it gives CASSKGRARKVSYEQYF.

This clone was seen only a few times. The chain couples TRBV2 to TRBJ1-1; no clear D. Trimming took off 7 bases at V and 1 base at J, with 10 bases between the two ends. Per germline, CDR1 SNHLY and CDR2 FYNNEI. The CDR3 covers 13 residues. CDR3 region: CASTAEGNTEAFF. The CDR3 DNA sequence: TGTGCCAGCACCGCTGAGGGGAACACTGAAGCTTTCTTT.

The chain recombines TRBV7-2 with TRBJ1-2; unclear D gene. CDR1 and CDR2 from the germline V gene are SGHTA and FQGNSA. V lost 1 base and J lost 6, with 9 bases in between. This CDR3 comprises 13 residues. The CDR3 loop reads CASSLGRTDGYTF. CDR3 bases: TGTGCCAGCAGCTTAGGGAGGACGGATGGCTACACCTTC.

CDR3 bases: TGTGCCAGCAGCCGGGGGCTAGCGGGAGCCTTGTACGAGCAGTACTTC. Translated, it gives CASSRGLAGALYEQYF. V and J are TRBV7-8 and TRBJ2-7; 10 bases are shared with TRBD2. V trimming: 5 bases; J trimming: 4 bases; junction bases outside the gene matches: 11. This CDR3 has 16 residues. CDR1 and CDR2 from the germline V gene are SGHVS and FQNEAQ.

The rearrangement links TRBV5-1 to TRBJ1-1; D may be TRBD1 (5 bases). Trimming removed 0 bases from V and 4 bases from J, with 10 bases in between. The germline V gene encodes CDR1 SGHRS and CDR2 YFSETQ. CDR3 size: 14 residues. Here the CDR3 DNA reads TGCGCCAGCAGCTTGGGGGGCGGGTTCACTGAAGCTTTCTTT. As protein: CASSLGGGFTEAFF.

This clone was observed a few times. The CDR3 region has the DNA TGTGCCAGCAGCTTGGATTCTGGCAGCCACTATGGCTACACCTTC. It codes for CASSLDSGSHYGYTF. The chain links TRBV5-4 to TRBJ1-2; D gene ambiguous. The length of the CDR3 is 15 residues. The V gene lost 0 bases and the J gene lost 3 bases, with 12 bases spanning the gap. CDR1 and CDR2 (germline): SGHNT, YYREEE (reference sequence).